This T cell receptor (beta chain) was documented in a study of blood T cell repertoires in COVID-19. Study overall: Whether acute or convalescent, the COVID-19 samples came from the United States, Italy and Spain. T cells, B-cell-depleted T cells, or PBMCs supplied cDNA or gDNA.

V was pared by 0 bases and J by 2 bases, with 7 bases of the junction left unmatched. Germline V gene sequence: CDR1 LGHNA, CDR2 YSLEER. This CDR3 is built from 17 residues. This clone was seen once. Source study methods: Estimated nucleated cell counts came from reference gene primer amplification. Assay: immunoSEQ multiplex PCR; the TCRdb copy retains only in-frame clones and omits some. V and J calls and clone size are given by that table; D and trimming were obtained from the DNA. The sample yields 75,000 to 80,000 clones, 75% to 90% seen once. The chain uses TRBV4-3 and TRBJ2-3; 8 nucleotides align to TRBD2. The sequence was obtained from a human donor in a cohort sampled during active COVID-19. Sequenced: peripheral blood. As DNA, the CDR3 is TGCGCCAGCAGCCAAGATAATCGGGGGGGGTACACAGATACGCAGTATTTT. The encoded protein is CASSQDNRGGYTDTQYF.